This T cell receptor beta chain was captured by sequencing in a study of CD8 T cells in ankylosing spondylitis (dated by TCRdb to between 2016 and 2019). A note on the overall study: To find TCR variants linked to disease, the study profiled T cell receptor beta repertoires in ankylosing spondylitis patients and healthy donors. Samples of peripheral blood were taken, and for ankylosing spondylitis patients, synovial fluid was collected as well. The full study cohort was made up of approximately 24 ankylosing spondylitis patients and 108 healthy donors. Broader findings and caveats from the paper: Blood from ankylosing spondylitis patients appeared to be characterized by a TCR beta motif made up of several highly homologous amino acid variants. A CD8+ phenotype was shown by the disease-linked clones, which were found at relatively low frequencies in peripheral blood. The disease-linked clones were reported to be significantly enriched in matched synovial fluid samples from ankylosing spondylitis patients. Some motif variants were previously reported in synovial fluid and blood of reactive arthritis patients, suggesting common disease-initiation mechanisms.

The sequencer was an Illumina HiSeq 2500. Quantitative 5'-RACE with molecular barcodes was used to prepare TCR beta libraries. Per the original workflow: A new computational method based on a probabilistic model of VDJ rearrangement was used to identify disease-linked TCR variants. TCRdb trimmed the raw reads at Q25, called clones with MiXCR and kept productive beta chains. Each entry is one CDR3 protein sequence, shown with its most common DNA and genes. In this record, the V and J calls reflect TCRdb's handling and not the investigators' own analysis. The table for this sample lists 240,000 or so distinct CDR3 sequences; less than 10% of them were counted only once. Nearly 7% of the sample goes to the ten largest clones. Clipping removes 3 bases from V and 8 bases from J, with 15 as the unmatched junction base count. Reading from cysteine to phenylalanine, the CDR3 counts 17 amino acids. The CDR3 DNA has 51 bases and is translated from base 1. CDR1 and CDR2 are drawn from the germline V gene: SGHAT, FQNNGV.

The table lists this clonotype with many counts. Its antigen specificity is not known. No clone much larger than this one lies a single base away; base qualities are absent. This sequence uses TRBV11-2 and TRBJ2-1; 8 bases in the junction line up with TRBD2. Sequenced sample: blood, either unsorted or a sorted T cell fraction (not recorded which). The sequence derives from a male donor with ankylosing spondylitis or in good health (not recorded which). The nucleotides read TGTGCCAGCAGCTTTTCTGCCTCGGGGGGGCATGTGTATGAGCAGTTCTTC. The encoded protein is CASSFSASGGHVYEQFF.